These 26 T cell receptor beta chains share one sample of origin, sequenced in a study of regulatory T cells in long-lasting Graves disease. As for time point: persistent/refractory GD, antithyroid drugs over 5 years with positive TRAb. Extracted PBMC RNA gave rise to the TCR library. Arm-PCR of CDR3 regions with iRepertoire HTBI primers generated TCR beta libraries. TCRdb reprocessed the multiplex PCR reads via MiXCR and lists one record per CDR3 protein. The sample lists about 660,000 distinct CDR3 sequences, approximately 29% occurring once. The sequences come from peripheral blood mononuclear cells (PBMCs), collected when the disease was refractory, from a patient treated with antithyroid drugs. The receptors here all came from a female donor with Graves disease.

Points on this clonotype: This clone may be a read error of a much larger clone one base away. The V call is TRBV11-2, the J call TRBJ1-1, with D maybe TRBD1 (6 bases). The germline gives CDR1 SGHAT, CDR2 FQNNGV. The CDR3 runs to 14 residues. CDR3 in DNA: TGTGCCAGCAGCCTCTTACAGGGAGGGACTGAAGGTTTCTTT. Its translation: CASSLLQGGTEGFF.

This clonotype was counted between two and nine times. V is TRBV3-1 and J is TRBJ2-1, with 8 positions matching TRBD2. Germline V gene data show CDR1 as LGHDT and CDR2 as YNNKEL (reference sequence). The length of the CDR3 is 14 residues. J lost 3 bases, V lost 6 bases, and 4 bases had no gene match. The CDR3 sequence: CASRASGFYNEQFF. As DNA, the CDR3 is TGTGCCAGCAGGGCTAGCGGGTTCTACAATGAGCAGTTCTTC.

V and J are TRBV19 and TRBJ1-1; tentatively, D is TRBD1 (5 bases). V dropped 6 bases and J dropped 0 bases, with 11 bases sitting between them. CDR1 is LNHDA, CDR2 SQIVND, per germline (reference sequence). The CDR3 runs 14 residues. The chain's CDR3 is CASRTGTLNTEAFF. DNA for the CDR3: TGTGCCAGTAGAACCGGGACGTTGAACACTGAAGCTTTCTTT.

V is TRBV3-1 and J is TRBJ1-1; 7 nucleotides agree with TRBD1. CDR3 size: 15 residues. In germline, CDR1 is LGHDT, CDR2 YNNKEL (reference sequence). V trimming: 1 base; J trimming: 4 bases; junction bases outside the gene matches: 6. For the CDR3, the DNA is TGTGCCAGCAGCCAAGGCTTGACAGGGCCCACTGAAGCTTTCTTT. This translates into CASSQGLTGPTEAFF.

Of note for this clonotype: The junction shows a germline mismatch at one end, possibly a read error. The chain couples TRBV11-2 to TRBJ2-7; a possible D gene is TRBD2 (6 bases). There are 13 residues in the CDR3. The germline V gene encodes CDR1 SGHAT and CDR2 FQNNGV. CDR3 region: CASSFGGSYVQYF. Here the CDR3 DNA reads TGTGCCAGCAGCTTCGGGGGATCCTACGTGCAGTACTTC.

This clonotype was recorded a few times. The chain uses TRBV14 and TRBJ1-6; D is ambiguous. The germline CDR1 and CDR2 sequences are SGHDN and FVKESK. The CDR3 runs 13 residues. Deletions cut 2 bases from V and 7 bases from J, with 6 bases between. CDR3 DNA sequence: TGTGCCAGCAGCCAACGGTTAAATTCACCCCTCCACTTT. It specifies CASSQRLNSPLHF.

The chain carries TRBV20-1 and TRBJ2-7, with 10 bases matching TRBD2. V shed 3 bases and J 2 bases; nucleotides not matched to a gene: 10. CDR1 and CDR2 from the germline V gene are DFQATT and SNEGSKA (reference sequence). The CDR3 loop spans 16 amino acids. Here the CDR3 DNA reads TGCAGTGCTAGTTGGGCTAGCGGGAGTAGGCCCTACGAGCAGTACTTC. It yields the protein CSASWASGSRPYEQYF.

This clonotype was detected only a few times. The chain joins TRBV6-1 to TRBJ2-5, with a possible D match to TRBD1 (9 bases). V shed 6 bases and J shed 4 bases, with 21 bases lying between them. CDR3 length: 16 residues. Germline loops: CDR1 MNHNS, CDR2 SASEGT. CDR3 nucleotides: TGTGCCAGCAGCCCCCAACAGGGGGCGGGGGGAGAGACCCAGTACTTC. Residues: CASSPQQGAGGETQYF.

DNA of the CDR3: TGTGCCAGCAGTTACGGTGTTTCACCTTTGGCCGCTGAAGCTTTCTTT. Protein product: CASSYGVSPLAAEAFF. V and J are TRBV6-2 or TRBV6-3 and TRBJ1-1; no definite D call. The germline V gene encodes CDR1 MNHEY and CDR2 SVGEGT. CDR3 size: 16 residues. Between the trimmed V and J ends, which lost 2 bases and 6 bases, there was a span of 19 bases.

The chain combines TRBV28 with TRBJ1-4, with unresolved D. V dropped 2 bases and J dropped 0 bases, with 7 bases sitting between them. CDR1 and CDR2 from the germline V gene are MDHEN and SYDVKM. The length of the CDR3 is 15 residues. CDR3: CASSLPGSTNEKLFF. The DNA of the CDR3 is TGTGCCAGCAGTTTACCGGGGTCAACTAATGAAAAACTGTTTTTT.

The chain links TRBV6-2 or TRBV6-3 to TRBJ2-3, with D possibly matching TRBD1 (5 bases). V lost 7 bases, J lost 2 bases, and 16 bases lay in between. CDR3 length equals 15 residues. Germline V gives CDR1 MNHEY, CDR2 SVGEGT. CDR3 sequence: CASTMTAGVTDTQYF. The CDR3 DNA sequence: TGTGCCAGCACAATGACAGCCGGAGTCACAGATACGCAGTATTTT.

CDR3: CASSFEFLNTEAFF. The CDR3 bases are TGTGCCAGCAGTTTTGAGTTCTTGAACACTGAAGCTTTCTTT. This rearrangement joins TRBV12-3 or TRBV12-4 to TRBJ1-1; D remains unclear. CDR3 length: 14 residues. V was shortened by 3 bases and J by 0 bases, with 8 bases between the two germline ends.

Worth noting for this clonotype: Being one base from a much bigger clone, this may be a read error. In DNA, the CDR3 is TGTGCCAGCAGTTCGGACGGGGATCTTGGCTACACCTTC. Amino acids: CASSSDGDLGYTF. This chain joins TRBV28 and TRBJ1-2; D is unresolved. Trimming took off 4 bases at V and 7 bases at J, with 13 bases between the two ends. The CDR3 has 13 amino acids. Germline-derived CDR1 and CDR2 are MDHEN and SYDVKM.

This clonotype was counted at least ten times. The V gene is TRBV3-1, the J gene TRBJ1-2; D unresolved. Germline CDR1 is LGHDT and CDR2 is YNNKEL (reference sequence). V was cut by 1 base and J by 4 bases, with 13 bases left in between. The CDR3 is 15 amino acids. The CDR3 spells CASSQGGQVFYGYTF. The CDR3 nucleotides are TGTGCCAGCAGCCAAGGTGGCCAGGTTTTCTATGGCTACACCTTC.

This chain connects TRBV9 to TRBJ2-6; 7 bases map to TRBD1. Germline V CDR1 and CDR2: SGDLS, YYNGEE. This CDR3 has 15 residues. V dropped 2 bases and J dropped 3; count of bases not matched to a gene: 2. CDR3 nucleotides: TGTGCCAGCAGCGTCACAGGGGATGGGGCCAACGTCCTGACTTTC. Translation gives CASSVTGDGANVLTF.

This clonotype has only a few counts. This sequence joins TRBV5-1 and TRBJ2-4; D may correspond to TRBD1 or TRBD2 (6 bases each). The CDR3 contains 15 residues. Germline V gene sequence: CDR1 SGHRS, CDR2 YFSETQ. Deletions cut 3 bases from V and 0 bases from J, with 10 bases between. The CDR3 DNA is TGCGCCAGCAGCTCGGGGGCCTTAGCCAAAAACATTCAGTACTTC. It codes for CASSSGALAKNIQYF.

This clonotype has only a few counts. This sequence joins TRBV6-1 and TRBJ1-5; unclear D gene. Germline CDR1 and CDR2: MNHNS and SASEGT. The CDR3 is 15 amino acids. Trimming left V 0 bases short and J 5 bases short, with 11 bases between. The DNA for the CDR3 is TGTGCCAGCAGTGAAGCTCGGGCGGTGGATCAGCCCCAGCATTTT. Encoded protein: CASSEARAVDQPQHF.

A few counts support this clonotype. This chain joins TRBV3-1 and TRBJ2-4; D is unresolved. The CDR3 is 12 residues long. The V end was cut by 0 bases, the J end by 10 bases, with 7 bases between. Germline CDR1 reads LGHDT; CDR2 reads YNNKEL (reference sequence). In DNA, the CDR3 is TGTGCCAGCAGCCAAGAGGATTCAATTCAGTACTTC. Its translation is CASSQEDSIQYF.

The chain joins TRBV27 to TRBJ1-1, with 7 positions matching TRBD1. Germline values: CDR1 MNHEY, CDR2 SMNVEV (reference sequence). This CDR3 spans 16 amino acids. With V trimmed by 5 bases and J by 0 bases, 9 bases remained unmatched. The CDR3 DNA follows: TGTGCCAGCAGTCCTCGACAGGGTCGCCTGAACACTGAAGCTTTCTTT. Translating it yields CASSPRQGRLNTEAFF.

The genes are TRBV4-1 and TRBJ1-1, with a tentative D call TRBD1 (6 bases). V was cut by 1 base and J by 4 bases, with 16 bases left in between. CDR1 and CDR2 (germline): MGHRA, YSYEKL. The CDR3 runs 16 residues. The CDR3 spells CASSQGWLEGGTEAFF. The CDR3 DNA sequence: TGCGCCAGCAGCCAAGGTTGGCTTGAGGGGGGCACTGAAGCTTTCTTT.

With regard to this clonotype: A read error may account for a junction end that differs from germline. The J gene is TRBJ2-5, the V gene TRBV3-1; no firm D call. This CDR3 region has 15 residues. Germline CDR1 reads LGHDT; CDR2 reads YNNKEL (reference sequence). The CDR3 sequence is CASSQGTRLQETQCF. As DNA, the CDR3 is TGTGCCAGCAGTCAAGGCACGCGACTCCAAGAGACCCAGTGCTTC.

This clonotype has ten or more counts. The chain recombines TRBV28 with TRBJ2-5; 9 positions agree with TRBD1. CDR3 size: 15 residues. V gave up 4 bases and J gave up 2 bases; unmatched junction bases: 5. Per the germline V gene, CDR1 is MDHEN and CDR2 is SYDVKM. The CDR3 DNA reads TGTGCCAGCAGTTGGCTACAGGGGGCTCAAGAGACCCAGTACTTC. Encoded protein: CASSWLQGAQETQYF.

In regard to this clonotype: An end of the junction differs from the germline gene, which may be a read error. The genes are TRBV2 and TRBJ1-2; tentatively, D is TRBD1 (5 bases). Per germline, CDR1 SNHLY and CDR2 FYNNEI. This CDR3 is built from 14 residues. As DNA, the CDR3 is TGTGCCAGCAGTGATGAGGGGCTCAACTATAGCTACACCTTC. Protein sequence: CASSDEGLNYSYTF.

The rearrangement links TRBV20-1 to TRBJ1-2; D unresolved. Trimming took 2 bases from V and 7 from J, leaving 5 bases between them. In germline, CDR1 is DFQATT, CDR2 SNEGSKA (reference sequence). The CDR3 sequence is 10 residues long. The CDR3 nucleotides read TGCAGTGCTAGAAAAGCTGGCTACACCTTC. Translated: CSARKAGYTF.

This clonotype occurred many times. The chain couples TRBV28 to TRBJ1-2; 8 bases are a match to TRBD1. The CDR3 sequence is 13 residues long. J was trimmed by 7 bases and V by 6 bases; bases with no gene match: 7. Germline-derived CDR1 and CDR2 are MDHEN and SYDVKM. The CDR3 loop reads CASRTGARFGYTF. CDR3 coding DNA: TGTGCCAGCAGGACAGGGGCACGTTTTGGCTACACCTTC.

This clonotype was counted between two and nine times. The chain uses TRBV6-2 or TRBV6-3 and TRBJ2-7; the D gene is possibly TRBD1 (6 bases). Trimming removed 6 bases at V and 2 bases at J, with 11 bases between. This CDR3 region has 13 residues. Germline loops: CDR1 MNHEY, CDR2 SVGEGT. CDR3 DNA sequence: TGTGCCAGCAGGGACAGCGTAACCTACGAGCAGTACTTC. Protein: CASRDSVTYEQYF.